This T cell receptor (beta chain) came from a study of Tregs in tolerant kidney transplant recipients (dated by TCRdb to between 2019 and 2020). Regarding the study in general: Before combined kidney and bone marrow transplantation, this study identified donor-specific regulatory T cells using TCRbeta sequencing and then followed those same cells after transplant.

For TCRbeta CDR3 sequencing, genomic DNA from the sorted cells was extracted using the QIAGEN DNeasy Blood and Tissue Kit. Through immunoSEQ, high-throughput TCRbeta CDR3 sequencing was done commercially, including PCR amplification with internal controls and bias correction. The original pipeline was this. A unique productive TCRbeta sequence was defined by the CDR3 nucleotide sequence when primers matched, and otherwise by the CDR3 amino acid sequence together with the Vbeta and Jbeta genes. Sorting error was corrected by removing sequences shared between sorted populations at a frequency ratio of 2:1 or less, and the remaining shared sequences were assigned to the higher population. A sequence counted as donor-reactive if, in CFSE-low cells, the sequence had a frequency of at least 0.01% and was expanded at least 5-fold compared with unstimulated cells. Jensen-Shannon divergence, calculated on the top 100 TCRbeta sequences ranked by frequency, was used to quantify repertoire divergence. For samples with multiple sequencing runs, sorting error was corrected in each run separately before the runs were combined. This is the immuneACCESS table as TCRdb keeps it, with only in-frame sequences that have V and J called. A part of the clones is gone; compared with another copy, unresolved V genes explain less than half, and the rest is unexplained. D and trimming were read from the DNA, whereas the V and J calls and clone size are those reported in that table. The sample table holds about 31,000 clones. The top ten clonotypes cover 1.8% of the sample.

Transplants used related donors with nonmyeloablative bone marrow transplantation; mixed chimerism was transient in the human trials. Unstimulated Tregs (CD4+CD25+CD127-), CD4+ non-Tregs (CD4+CD25-), CD4 and CD8 cells were FACS-sorted from thawed PBMCs. 4 combined kidney and bone marrow transplant recipients from the ITN036ST trial were included as patients, and samples were available only from these trial subjects. Healthy control blood was separated into PBMCs by Ficoll density gradient and cryopreserved, and patient PBMCs were collected both before and after transplant. Turning to this clone: Its target antigen remains unknown.

Results the study describes overall, beyond this receptor: Biological reproducibility was not examined directly, but technical replication error appeared to be minimal. PCR primers changed over time for some patients, so nucleotide-level comparison across those patients' samples was not possible. In tolerant patients, donor-specific Tregs expanded more than Tregs overall, which suggests antigen-driven rather than nonspecific expansion. Expanding Tregs with activated donor B cells appeared to identify the most biologically relevant and donor-specific TCRbeta repertoire. Because only a small number of patients were included, the study had limitations, and the results will need to be validated in larger populations as well as under other immunosuppression protocols.

The TCR sequence derives from a human patient who received a combined kidney and bone marrow transplant. After a transplant, some T cells may have been passed on by the graft donor. Sequenced here: CD4+ T cells from blood (PBMCs), sampled 24 months after the transplant.

The CDR3 region has the sequence CASSVSGTHYEQYF. CDR3 bases read: TGTGCCAGCAGCGTCTCCGGGACACACTACGAG. This chain is built from TRBV9 and TRBJ2-7; a weak D assignment points to TRBD1 (6 bases agree). The read is 3 residues too short to cover the CDR3 end, so that end is filled in from the germline J gene. From its cysteine to its phenylalanine, the CDR3 spans 14 amino acids. Part of the CDR3 DNA is given, 33 bases translated from base 1. The trim is 2 bases for V and 3 bases for J, with a gap of 12 bases between the germline ends. Based on the germline V gene, the CDR1 and CDR2 sequences are SGDLS and YYNGEE.